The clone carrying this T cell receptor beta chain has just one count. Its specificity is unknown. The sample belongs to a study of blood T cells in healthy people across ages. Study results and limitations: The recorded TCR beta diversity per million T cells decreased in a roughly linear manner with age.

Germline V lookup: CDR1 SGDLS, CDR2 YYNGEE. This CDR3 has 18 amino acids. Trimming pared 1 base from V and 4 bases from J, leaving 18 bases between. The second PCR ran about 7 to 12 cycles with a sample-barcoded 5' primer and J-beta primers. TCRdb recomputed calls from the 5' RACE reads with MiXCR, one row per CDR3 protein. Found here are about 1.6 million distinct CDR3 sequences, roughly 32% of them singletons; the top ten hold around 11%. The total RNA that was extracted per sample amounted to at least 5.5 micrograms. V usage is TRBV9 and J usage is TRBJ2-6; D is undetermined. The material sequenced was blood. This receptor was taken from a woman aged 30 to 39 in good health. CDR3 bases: TGTGCCAGCAGCGTATTTTCCGACGGGCGGAGCGGGGCCAACGTCCTGACTTTC. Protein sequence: CASSVFSDGRSGANVLTF.